Each of the 22 T cell receptor beta chains below was sequenced from the same sample in a study of T cells in localized non-small cell lung cancer. The repertoire was sequenced with immunoSEQ multiplex PCR; TCRdb's copy has only in-frame clones and lacks some. The table has a few thousand clones, around 30% seen once; the top ten hold under 13%. The sequenced sample was normal lung tissue next to the tumor, obtained before any cancer treatment. These receptor sequences come from a man aged 40 to 70 with stage III lung adenocarcinoma.

This clone was recorded a few times. The CDR3: CASSVGPPREGFVGELFF. The DNA of the CDR3 is TGTGCCAGCAGCGTAGGACCTCCGCGGGAGGGTTTTGTGGGGGAGCTGTTTTTT. The J gene is TRBJ2-2, the V gene TRBV9; 9 nucleotides agree with TRBD2. The V gene's germline CDR1 is SGDLS and CDR2 YYNGEE. The CDR3 covers 18 residues. J lost 8 bases, V lost 0 bases, and 14 bases had no gene match.

The chain links TRBV29-1 to TRBJ2-3; TRBD1 aligns across 9 bases. Germline loops: CDR1 SQVTM, CDR2 ANQGSEA. The V segment lost 6 bases and the J segment 3 bases; nucleotides outside the gene matches: 10. CDR3 length: 15 amino acids. CDR3 in amino acids: CSVGGQGVGTDTQYF. In DNA, the CDR3 is TGCAGCGTGGGGGGACAGGGTGTTGGGACAGATACGCAGTATTTT.

The V gene is TRBV18, the J gene TRBJ2-2, with 10 positions matching TRBD1. Germline assignment: CDR1 KGHSH and CDR2 LQKENI. V was pared by 4 bases and J by 6 bases, with 8 bases of the junction left unmatched. The CDR3 is 16 residues long. The CDR3 DNA follows: TGTGCCAGCTCACTGACAGGGGGCTATACAGCCGGGGAGCTGTTTTTT. Encoded protein: CASSLTGGYTAGELFF.

This clone has just a few counts. The rearrangement links TRBV11-3 to TRBJ2-3, with 10 bases matching TRBD2. Germline assignment: CDR1 SGHNT and CDR2 YENEEA. J lost 6 bases, V lost 3 bases, and 12 bases had no gene match. The CDR3 extends over 17 amino acids. The CDR3 DNA follows: TGTGCCAGCAGCTTTAGTCTAGCGGGAGTGGGGTTGGATACGCAGTATTTT. Translation gives CASSFSLAGVGLDTQYF.

Relative to its sample, this clone is medium-sized (0.01 to 0.1%). Compared with germline, one end of the junction differs, possibly owing to a read error. The rearrangement joins TRBV6-8 to TRBJ2-5; D remains unclear. The CDR3 length is 12 residues. Germline loops: CDR1 MNHGY, CDR2 SAAAGT. The CDR3 sequence: CASSYLGPDSHF. For the CDR3, the DNA is TGTGCCAGCAGTTACCTAGGTCCTGACTCTCACTTC.

The chain employs TRBV19 and TRBJ2-2, with D hard to call. CDR3 size: 13 residues. The ends were cut back, 8 bases at V and 0 bases at J, with 7 bases in the middle. Germline lookup yields CDR1 LNHDA and CDR2 SQIVND (reference sequence). The CDR3 loop reads CASADANTGELFF. CDR3 nucleotides: TGTGCCAGTGCGGACGCGAACACCGGGGAGCTGTTTTTT.

The sample holds many counts of this clone. The chain couples TRBV11-3 to TRBJ2-1; 9 bases match TRBD2. Per germline, CDR1 SGHNT and CDR2 YENEEA. The CDR3 runs to 15 residues. V was pared by 5 bases and J by 6 bases, with 8 bases of the junction left unmatched. CDR3 nucleotide sequence: TGTGCCAGCAGCCTCGGGACTAGCTCGGCCAATGAGCAGTTCTTC. This sequence encodes CASSLGTSSANEQFF.

The chain links TRBV1 to TRBJ1-5. TRBV1 is designated a pseudogene. This CDR3 is 15 amino acids long. The CDR3 reads CTSKLRGASNQPQHF. CDR3 in DNA: TGCACCAGCAAGTTGAGGGGTGCCAGCAATCAGCCCCAGCATTTT.

The V call is TRBV30, the J call TRBJ2-6, with D maybe TRBD2 (5 bases). The CDR3 contains 14 residues. CDR1 is GTSNPN and CDR2 is SVGIG in the germline V gene (reference sequence). V gave up 2 bases and J gave up 1 base, with 6 bases separating them. CDR3 bases: TGTGCCTGGAGTTCGGGGTCTGGGGCCAACGTCCTGACTTTC. It specifies CAWSSGSGANVLTF.

The chain links TRBV19 to TRBJ1-4, with a weak D call TRBD1 (6 bases). CDR1 LNHDA and CDR2 SQIVND come from the germline V gene (reference sequence). The CDR3 is 14 amino acids. V was pared by 3 bases and J by 4 bases, with 9 bases between. CDR3 residues: CASSIQGFNEKLFF. The CDR3 region has the DNA TGTGCCAGTAGTATCCAGGGGTTTAATGAAAAACTGTTTTTT.

This clone is medium-sized (0.01 to 0.1%) within its sample. The chain uses TRBV10-3 and TRBJ2-7, with unresolved D. The CDR3 has 17 amino acids. V lost 2 bases to trimming and J lost 6 bases, with 23 bases between them. Per the germline V gene, CDR1 is ENHRY and CDR2 is SYGVKD. The CDR3 protein is CAISERHPTNPDSEQYF. The DNA of the CDR3 is TGTGCCATCAGTGAGCGTCACCCAACCAATCCCGATAGCGAGCAGTACTTC.

The table lists this clone with many counts. The J gene is TRBJ1-1, the V gene TRBV11-3; maybe TRBD1 (6 bases). The CDR3 loop spans 14 amino acids. V was trimmed by 5 bases and J by 4 bases, leaving 14 bases between them. Germline CDR1 reads SGHNT; CDR2 reads YENEEA. DNA of the CDR3: TGTGCCAGCAGCGGGGACAAAGGGAGCACTGAAGCTTTCTTT. Translation: CASSGDKGSTEAFF.

This clone came up once. The chain couples TRBV5-1 to TRBJ2-2, with D possibly TRBD2 on 6 matching bases. The CDR3 is 16 residues long. The germline CDR1 and CDR2 sequences are SGHRS and YFSETQ. Trimming stripped 6 bases from V and 1 base from J, with 16 bases between. The CDR3 is CASTESMGGNTGELFF. CDR3 nucleotides: TGCGCCAGCACCGAATCGATGGGAGGGAACACCGGGGAGCTGTTTTTT. The whole variable domain, remainder taken from reference TRBV5-1 and TRBJ2-2, is KAGVTQTPRYLIKTRGQQVTLSCSPISGHRSVSWYQQTPGQGLQFLFEYFSETQRNKGNFPGRFSGRQFSNSRSEMNVSTLELGDSALYLCASTESMGGNTGELFFGEGSRLTVL.

The gene calls are TRBV19 and TRBJ1-2; D unclear. Trimming shortened V by 5 bases and J by 9 bases, and 10 bases separated the two germline ends. The V gene's germline CDR1 is LNHDA and CDR2 SQIVND (reference sequence). The CDR3 spans 11 residues. The CDR3 nucleotides read TGTGCCAGTAGTGAAGCTTTTCGCTACACCTTC. Protein sequence: CASSEAFRYTF.

This clone was seen only a few times. The genes are TRBV11-3 and TRBJ2-5, with 8 bases that match TRBD1. The CDR3 has 16 residues. Germline V gene sequence: CDR1 SGHNT, CDR2 YENEEA. The trim removed 4 bases at V and 1 base at J, leaving 8 bases unmatched. CDR3 residues: CASSSGPDRAQETQYF. The CDR3 coding sequence is TGTGCCAGCAGCTCCGGCCCGGACAGGGCCCAAGAGACCCAGTACTTC.

The V and J genes are TRBV9 and TRBJ2-6; D gene ambiguous. Germline V lookup: CDR1 SGDLS, CDR2 YYNGEE. This CDR3 is built from 15 residues. Trimming pared 5 bases from V and 1 base from J, leaving 10 bases between. The DNA for the CDR3 is TGTGCCAGCAGTGAGGAACAGTCTGGGGCCAACGTCCTGACTTTC. This gives the protein CASSEEQSGANVLTF.

V and J are TRBV19 and TRBJ1-3, with 7 nucleotides matching TRBD1. V lost 5 bases, J lost 3 bases, and 16 bases stayed unmatched. The CDR3 runs 18 residues. Per germline, CDR1 LNHDA and CDR2 SQIVND (reference sequence). DNA of the CDR3: TGTGCCAGTAGTTCATTGGGAAACCGGGACAGCCTTGGAAACACCATATATTTT. Protein product: CASSSLGNRDSLGNTIYF.

The chain joins TRBV11-3 to TRBJ2-1; 12 nucleotides match TRBD2. This CDR3 is built from 15 residues. From germline, CDR1 is SGHNT and CDR2 YENEEA. V lost 6 bases, J lost 9 bases, and 9 bases stayed unmatched. CDR3: CASSTRTSGVVEQFF. In nucleotides, the CDR3 is TGTGCCAGCAGTACGAGGACTAGCGGGGTCGTTGAGCAGTTCTTC.

The genes are TRBV19 and TRBJ1-1, with 9 bases matching TRBD1. This CDR3 has 16 residues. The V segment lost 6 bases and the J segment 1 base; nucleotides outside the gene matches: 9. Per the germline V gene, CDR1 is LNHDA and CDR2 is SQIVND (reference sequence). This CDR3 is CASSWDRAVGNTEAFF. The CDR3 nucleotides read TGTGCCAGTAGCTGGGACAGGGCGGTCGGGAACACTGAAGCTTTCTTT.

This clone was found a few times. The rearrangement uses TRBV30 and TRBJ1-5; tentatively, D is TRBD1 (5 bases). The CDR3 extends over 13 amino acids. Germline values: CDR1 GTSNPN, CDR2 SVGIG (reference sequence). Between the trimmed V and J ends, which lost 1 base and 7 bases, there was a span of 11 bases. The CDR3 DNA reads as TGTGCCTGGAGTGGAAGGGGAGACCAGCCCCAGCATTTT. Translation: CAWSGRGDQPQHF.

V and J are TRBV5-1 and TRBJ2-2; possibly TRBD1 for D (5 bases). Germline CDR1 SGHRS, CDR2 YFSETQ. Between the trimmed V and J ends, which lost 2 bases and 7 bases, there was a span of 12 bases. The CDR3 covers 14 residues. The CDR3 sequence is CASSFSGLHGELFF. The CDR3 DNA reads as TGCGCCAGCAGCTTCTCAGGGCTGCACGGGGAGCTGTTTTTT.

The sample holds a few counts of this clone. V gene TRBV11-3 combines with J gene TRBJ2-6; D gene ambiguous. V was clipped by 6 bases and J by 0 bases, with 18 bases between them. Germline V gene sequence: CDR1 SGHNT, CDR2 YENEEA. The CDR3 has 18 amino acids. The CDR3 loop reads CASSLNADGDSGANVLTF. The CDR3 nucleotides read TGTGCCAGCAGTTTAAACGCGGACGGAGACTCTGGGGCCAACGTCCTGACTTTC.